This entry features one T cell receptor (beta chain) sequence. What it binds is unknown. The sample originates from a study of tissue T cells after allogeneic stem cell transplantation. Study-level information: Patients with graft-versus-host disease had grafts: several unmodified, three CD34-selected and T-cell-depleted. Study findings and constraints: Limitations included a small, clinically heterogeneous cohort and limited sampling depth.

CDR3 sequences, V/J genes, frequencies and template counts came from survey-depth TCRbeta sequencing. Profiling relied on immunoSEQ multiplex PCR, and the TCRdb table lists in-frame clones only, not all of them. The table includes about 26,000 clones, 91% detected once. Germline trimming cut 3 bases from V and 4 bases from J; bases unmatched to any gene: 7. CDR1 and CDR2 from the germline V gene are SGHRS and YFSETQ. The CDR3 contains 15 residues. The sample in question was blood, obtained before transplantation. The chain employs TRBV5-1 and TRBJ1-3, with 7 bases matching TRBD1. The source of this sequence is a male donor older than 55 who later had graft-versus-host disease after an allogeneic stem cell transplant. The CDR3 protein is CASSYDRAKGNTIYF. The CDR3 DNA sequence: TGCGCCAGCAGCTATGACAGGGCAAAGGGAAACACCATATATTTT.